This TCR beta chain was sequenced for a study of cytomegalovirus exposure and HLA in healthy donors. Turning to the study itself: The use of the same platform for the roughly 130 validation repertoires and the roughly 730 first-cohort repertoires was reported by a later analysis. General study findings and limits: Specificity for CMV antigens was confirmed in vitro for a few of the CMV-associated chains.

The table lists this clone with a count of one. The target antigen is unknown. Assay: immunoSEQ multiplex PCR; the TCRdb copy retains only in-frame clones and omits some. This sample has around 220,000 clones, with 75% to 90% found just once. The CDR3 consists of 15 residues. Germline-derived CDR1 and CDR2 are MDHEN and SYDVKM. V dropped 5 bases and J dropped 4; count of bases not matched to a gene: 10. The V gene is TRBV28, the J gene TRBJ1-2, with TRBD1 matching 7 bases. Input material: PBMCs. This clonotype was obtained from a young woman in good health and CMV-seropositive. As DNA, the CDR3 is TGTGCCAGCAGTCCGCCCCGGGCAGGGGGCTATGGCTACACCTTC. Its translation: CASSPPRAGGYGYTF.